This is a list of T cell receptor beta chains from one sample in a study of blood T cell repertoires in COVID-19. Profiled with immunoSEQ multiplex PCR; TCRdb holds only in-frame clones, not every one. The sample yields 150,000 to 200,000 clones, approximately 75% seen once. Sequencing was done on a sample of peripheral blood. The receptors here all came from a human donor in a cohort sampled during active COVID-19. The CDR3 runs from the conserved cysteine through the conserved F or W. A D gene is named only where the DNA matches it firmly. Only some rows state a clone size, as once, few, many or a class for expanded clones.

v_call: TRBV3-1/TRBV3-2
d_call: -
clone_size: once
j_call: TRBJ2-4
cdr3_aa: CASSQDRAGKAKNIQYF
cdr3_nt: TGTGCCAGCAGCCAAGACAGGGCGGGGAAAGCCAAAAACATTCAGTACTTC

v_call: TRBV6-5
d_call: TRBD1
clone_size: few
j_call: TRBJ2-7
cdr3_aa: CASSYPGQGAYEQYF
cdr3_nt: TGTGCCAGCAGTTACCCGGGACAGGGGGCCTACGAGCAGTACTTC

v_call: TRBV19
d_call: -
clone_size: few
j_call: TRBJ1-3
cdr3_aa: CASSIDRQGNTIYF
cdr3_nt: TGTGCCAGTAGTATAGATCGCCAGGGGAACACCATATATTTT

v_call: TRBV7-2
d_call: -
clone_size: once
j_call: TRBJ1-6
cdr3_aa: CASSPTVSYSPLHF
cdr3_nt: TGTGCCAGCAGCCCGACAGTATCTTATTCACCCCTCCACTTT

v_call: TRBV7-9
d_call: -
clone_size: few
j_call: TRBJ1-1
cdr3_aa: CASAPGPNTEAFF
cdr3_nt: TGTGCCAGCGCTCCTGGGCCGAACACTGAAGCTTTCTTT

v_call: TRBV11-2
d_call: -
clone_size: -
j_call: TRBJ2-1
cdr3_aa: CASSLPETSNEQFF
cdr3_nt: TGTGCCAGCAGCTTACCTGAGACTAGCAATGAGCAGTTCTTC

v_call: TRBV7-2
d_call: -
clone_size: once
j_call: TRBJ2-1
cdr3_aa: CASSLATLRSNEQFF
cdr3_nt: TGTGCCAGCAGCTTAGCCACCTTGAGGAGCAATGAGCAGTTCTTC

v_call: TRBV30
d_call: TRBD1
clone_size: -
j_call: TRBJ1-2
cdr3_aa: CAWSRDRYDGYTF
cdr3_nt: TGTGCCTGGAGTCGGGACAGGTATGATGGCTACACCTTC

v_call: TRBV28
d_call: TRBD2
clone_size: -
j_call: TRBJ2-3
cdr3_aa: CASIESGGAGDTQYF
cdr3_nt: TGTGCCAGCATAGAGAGCGGGGGGGCCGGAGATACGCAGTATTTT

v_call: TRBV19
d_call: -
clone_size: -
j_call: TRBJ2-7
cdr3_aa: CASSIVGGNEQYF
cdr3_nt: TGTGCCAGTAGTATCGTAGGAGGGAACGAGCAGTACTTC

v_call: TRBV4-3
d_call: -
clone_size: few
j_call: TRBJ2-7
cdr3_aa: CASSQDFSGSSYEQYF
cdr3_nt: TGCGCCAGCAGCCAAGATTTTTCGGGGAGCTCCTACGAGCAGTACTTC

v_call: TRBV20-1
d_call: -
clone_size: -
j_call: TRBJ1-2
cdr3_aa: CSAEGREGYTF
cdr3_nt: TGCAGTGCAGAGGGCCGGGAGGGCTACACCTTC

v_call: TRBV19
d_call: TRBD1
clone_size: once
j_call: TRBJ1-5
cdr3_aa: CASSISGGAGNQPQHF
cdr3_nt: TGTGCCAGTAGTATCTCAGGGGGCGCAGGCAATCAGCCCCAGCATTTT

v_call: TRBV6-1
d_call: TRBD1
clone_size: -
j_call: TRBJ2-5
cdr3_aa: CASSDWTGSHEETQYF
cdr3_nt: TGTGCCAGCAGTGACTGGACAGGGAGTCACGAAGAGACCCAGTACTTC

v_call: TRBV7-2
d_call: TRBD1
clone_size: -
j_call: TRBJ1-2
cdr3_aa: CASSLTGQGSYGYTF
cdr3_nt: TGTGCCAGCAGCTTAACCGGACAGGGGTCATATGGCTACACCTTC

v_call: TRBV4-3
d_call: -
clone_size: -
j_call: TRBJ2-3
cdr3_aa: CASRQSAGISTDTQYF
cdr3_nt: TGCGCCAGCAGGCAGTCGGCAGGGATAAGCACAGATACGCAGTATTTT

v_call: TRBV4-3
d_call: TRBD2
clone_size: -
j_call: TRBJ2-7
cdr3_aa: CASSSGLAGEYEQYF
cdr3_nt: TGCGCCAGCAGCTCAGGACTAGCGGGAGAGTACGAGCAGTACTTC

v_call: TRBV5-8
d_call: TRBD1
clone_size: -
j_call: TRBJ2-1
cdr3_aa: CASSFRKQGADNEQFF
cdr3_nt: TGTGCCAGCAGCTTTAGGAAACAGGGGGCGGACAATGAGCAGTTCTTC

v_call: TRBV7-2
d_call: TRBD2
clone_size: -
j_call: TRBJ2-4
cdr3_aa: CASSSPSGGVEIQYF
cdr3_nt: TGTGCCAGCAGCTCCCCTAGCGGGGGGGTGGAGATTCAGTACTTC

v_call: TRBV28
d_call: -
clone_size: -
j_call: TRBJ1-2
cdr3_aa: CATTDSNYGYTF
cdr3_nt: TGTGCCACGACGGACAGCAACTATGGCTACACCTTC

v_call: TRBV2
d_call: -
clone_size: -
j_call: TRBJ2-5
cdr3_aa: CASRPPREYRPGAQYF
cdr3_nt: TGTGCCAGCAGGCCACCGAGGGAGTATCGCCCGGGTGCCCAGTACTTC

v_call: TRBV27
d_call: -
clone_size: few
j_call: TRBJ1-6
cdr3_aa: CASIPHVGGHSPLHF
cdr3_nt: TGTGCCAGCATCCCTCATGTGGGGGGGCATTCACCCCTCCACTTT

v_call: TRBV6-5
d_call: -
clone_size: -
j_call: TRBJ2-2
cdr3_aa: CASSLQGAGELFF
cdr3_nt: TGTGCCAGCAGTTTACAGGGCGCCGGGGAGCTGTTTTTT

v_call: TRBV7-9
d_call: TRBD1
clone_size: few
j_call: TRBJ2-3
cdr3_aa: CASLSQGAYTDTQYF
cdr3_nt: TGTGCCAGCCTTTCACAGGGGGCCTACACAGATACGCAGTATTTT

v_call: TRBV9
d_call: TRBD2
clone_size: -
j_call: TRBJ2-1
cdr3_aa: CASSVVTSGAGEQFF
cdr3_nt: TGTGCCAGCAGCGTAGTAACTAGCGGAGCGGGTGAGCAGTTCTTC

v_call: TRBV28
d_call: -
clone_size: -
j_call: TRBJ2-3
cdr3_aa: CASSFAGSDTQYF
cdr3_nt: TGTGCCAGCAGTTTCGCAGGGTCAGATACGCAGTATTTT

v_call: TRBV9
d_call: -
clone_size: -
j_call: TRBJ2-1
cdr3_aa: CASSLGVLGYNEQFF
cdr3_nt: TGTGCCAGCAGCCTGGGAGTCTTGGGATACAATGAGCAGTTCTTC

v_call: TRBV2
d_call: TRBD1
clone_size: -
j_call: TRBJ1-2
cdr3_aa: CASSASDRANGYTF
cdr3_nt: TGTGCCAGCAGTGCCAGTGACAGGGCCAATGGCTACACCTTC

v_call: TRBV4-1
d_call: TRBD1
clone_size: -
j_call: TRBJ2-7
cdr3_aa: CASSQVRGQGYEQYF
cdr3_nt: TGCGCCAGCAGCCAAGTCCGGGGACAGGGCTACGAGCAGTACTTC

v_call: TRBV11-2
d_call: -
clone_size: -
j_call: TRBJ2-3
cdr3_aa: CASRLQGFGDTQYF
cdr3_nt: TGTGCCAGCAGGTTACAGGGTTTTGGAGATACGCAGTATTTT

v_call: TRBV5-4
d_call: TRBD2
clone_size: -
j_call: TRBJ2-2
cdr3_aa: CASSPDEGLGTGELFF
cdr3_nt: TGTGCCAGCAGCCCGGACGAGGGACTAGGGACCGGGGAGCTGTTTTTT

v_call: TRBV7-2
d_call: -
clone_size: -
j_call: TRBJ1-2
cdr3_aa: CASKPTMGGGYTF
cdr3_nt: TGTGCCAGCAAGCCGACAATGGGAGGTGGCTACACCTTC

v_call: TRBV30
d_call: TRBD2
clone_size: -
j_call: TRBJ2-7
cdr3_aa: CAWAGGSSYEQYF
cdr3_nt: TGTGCCTGGGCGGGGGGGAGCTCCTACGAGCAGTACTTC

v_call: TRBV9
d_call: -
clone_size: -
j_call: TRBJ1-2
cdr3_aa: CASSREGLGGYGYTF
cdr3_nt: TGTGCCAGCAGCCGTGAGGGGCTGGGGGGCTATGGCTACACCTTC

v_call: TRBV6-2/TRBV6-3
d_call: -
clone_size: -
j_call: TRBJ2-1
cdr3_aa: CASSLDGAGKQFF
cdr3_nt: TGTGCCAGCAGTCTCGATGGGGCAGGAAAGCAGTTCTTC